This TCR beta chain was documented in a study of CD8 T cells in Susac syndrome. Study-wide context: Susac syndrome patients were untreated, on corticosteroids with some adding intravenous immunoglobulin, or on intravenous immunoglobulin only. Study-level points and caveats: The authors acknowledged that the study's TCR sequencing and HLA analysis involved relatively few individuals.

The CDR3 length is 16 residues. The V end was cut by 0 bases, the J end by 4 bases, with 12 bases between. Per germline, CDR1 SGHDN and CDR2 FVKESK. A word on this clonotype: As yet, its antigen is unknown.

Reverse transcription of roughly 0.5 to 1 ug RNA was carried out with random hexamers. The authors amplified TCR beta CDR3 across 54 Vbeta and 13 Jbeta using immunoSEQ multiplex PCR. TCRdb called the immunoSEQ multiplex PCR reads again in MiXCR, with one record for every CDR3 protein. The sample includes approximately 210,000 distinct CDR3 sequences, around 93% of them seen just once. TEMRA cells were FACS-enriched, while CD8+ and CD4+ T cells were negatively isolated. The TCR originated in a human donor with Susac syndrome. The J gene is TRBJ2-2, the V gene TRBV14, with D unclear. Sequencing input: CD4+ T cells from PBMCs. The CDR3 here is CASSQDQSFFTGELFF. The CDR3 coding sequence is TGTGCCAGCAGCCAAGATCAATCTTTTTTCACCGGGGAGCTGTTTTTT. The full variable domain, with the rest looked up from reference TRBV14 and TRBJ2-2, is EAGVTQFPSHSVIEKGQTVTLRCDPISGHDNLYWYRRVMGKEIKFLLHFVKESKQDESGMPNNRFLAERTGGTYSTLKVQPAELEDSGVYFCASSQDQSFFTGELFFGEGSRLTVL.